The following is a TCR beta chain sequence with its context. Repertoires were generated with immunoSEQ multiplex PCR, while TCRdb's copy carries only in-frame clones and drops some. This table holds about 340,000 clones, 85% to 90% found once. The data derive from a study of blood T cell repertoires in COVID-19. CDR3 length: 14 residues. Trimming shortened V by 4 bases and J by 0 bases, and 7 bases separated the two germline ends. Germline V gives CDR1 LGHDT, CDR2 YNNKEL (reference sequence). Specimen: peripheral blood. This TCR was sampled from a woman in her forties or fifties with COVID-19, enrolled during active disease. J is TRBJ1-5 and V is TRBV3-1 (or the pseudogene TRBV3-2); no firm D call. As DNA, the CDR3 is TGTGCCAGCAGCCGCGGGATTAGCAATCAGCCCCAGCATTTT. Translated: CASSRGISNQPQHF.